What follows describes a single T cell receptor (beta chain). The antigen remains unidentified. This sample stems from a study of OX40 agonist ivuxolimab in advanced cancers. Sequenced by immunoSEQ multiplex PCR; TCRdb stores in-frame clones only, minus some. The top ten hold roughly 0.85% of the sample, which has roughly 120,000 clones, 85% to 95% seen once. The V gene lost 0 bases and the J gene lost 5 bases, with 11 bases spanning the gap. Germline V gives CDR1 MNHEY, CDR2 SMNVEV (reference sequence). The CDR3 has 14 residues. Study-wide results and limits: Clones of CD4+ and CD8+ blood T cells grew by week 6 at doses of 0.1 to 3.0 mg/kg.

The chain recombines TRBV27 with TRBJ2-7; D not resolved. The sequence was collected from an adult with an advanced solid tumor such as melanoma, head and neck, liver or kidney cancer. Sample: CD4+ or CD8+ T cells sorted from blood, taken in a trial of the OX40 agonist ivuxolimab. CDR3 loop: CASSLSSWVDEQYF. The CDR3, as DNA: TGTGCCAGCAGTTTATCCAGTTGGGTAGACGAGCAGTACTTC.